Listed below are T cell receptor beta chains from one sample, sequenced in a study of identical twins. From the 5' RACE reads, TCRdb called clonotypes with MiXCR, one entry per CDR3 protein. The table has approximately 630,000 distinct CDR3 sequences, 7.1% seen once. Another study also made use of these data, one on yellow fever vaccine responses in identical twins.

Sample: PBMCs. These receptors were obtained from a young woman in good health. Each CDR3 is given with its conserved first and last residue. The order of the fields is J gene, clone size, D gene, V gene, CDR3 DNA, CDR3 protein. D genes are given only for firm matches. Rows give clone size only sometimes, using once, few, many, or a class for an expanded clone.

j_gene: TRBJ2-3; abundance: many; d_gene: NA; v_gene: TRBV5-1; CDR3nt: TGCGCCAGCAGCTTGTTTCGGAGCACAGATACGCAGTATTTT; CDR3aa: CASSLFRSTDTQYF
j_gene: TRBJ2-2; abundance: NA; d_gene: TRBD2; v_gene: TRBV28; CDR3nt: TGTGCCAGCGGGACGGGGGGGCCGACCGGGGAGCTGTTTTTT; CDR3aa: CASGTGGPTGELFF
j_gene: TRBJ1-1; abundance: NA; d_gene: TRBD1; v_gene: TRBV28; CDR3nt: TGTGCCAGCATGACGACAGGCCCAGGGGGGGATGAAGCTTTCTTT; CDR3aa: CASMTTGPGGDEAFF
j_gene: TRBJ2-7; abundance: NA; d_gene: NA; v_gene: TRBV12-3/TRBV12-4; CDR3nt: TGTGCCAGCAGCTCATCCGCCAGCGAGCAGTACTTC; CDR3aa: CASSSSASEQYF
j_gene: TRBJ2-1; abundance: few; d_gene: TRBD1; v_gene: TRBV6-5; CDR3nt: TGTGCCAGCAGTTACGTTTGGGGACAGGGGACCTACAATGAGCAGTTCTTC; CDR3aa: CASSYVWGQGTYNEQFF
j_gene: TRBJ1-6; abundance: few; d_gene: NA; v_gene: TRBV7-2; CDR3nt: TGTGCCAGCAGCTCGGTTGAGCACCTCCACTTT; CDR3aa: CASSSVEHLHF
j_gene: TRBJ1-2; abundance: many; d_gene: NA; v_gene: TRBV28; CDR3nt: TGTGCCAGCTTCCCCCATAGGGACGTGGGCTATGGCTACACCTTC; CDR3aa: CASFPHRDVGYGYTF
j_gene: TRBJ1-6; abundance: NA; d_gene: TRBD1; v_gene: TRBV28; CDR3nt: TGTGCCAGCGTTGGGCTGGACAGGGTAAATTCACCCCTCCACTTT; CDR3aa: CASVGLDRVNSPLHF
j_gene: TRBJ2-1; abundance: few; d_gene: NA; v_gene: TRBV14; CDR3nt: TGTGCCAGCAGCCAAGATGGGGTCTTAGGGCGCGAGCAGTTCTTC; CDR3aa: CASSQDGVLGREQFF
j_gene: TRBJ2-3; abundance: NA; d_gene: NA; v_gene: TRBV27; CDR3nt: TGTGCCAGCCTCACGGGGGGCTCGGGCACAGATACGCAGTATTTT; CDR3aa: CASLTGGSGTDTQYF
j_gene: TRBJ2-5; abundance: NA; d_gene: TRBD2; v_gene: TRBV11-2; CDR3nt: TGTGCCAGCAGCCATCCGGGACTACCCAAAGAGACCCAGTACTTC; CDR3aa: CASSHPGLPKETQYF
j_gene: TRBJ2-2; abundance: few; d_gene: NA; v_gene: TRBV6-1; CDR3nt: TGTGCCAGCAGAGCCTTGTCTAGCGAGGGCGGGGAGCTGTTTTTT; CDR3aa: CASRALSSEGGELFF
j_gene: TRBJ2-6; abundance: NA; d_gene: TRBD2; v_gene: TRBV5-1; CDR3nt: TGCGCCAGCAGCTTGAGGTTGAGCGGGGGCAACGTCCTGACTTTC; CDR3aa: CASSLRLSGGNVLTF
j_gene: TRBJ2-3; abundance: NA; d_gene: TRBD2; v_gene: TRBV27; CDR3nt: TGTGCCAGCAGTATCAAGCGGGGGACGGAAGATACGCAGTATTTT; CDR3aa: CASSIKRGTEDTQYF
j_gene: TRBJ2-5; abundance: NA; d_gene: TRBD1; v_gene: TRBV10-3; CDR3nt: TGTGCCATCAGTGAGGACAGGGGGCATGAGACCCAGTACTTC; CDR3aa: CAISEDRGHETQYF
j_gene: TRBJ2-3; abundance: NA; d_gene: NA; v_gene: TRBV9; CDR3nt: TGTGCCAGCAGCCCACCCTGGGGGGGGCCAGATACGCAGTATTTT; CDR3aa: CASSPPWGGPDTQYF
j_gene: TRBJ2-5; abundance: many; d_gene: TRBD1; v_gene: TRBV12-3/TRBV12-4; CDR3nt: TGTGCCAGCAGTTTGACAGGGGACCGACCGGACTTC; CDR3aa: CASSLTGDRPDF
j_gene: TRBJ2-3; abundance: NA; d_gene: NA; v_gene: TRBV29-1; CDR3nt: TGCAGCGACAGGGCTAGAGATACGCAGTATTTT; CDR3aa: CSDRARDTQYF
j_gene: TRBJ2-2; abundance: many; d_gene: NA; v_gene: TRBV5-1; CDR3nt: TGCGCCAGCAGCACCGGGACCGTCAACACCGGGGAGCTGTTTTTT; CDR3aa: CASSTGTVNTGELFF
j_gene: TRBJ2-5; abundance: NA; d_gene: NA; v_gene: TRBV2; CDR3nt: TGTGCCAGCAGTGAAGAGACCGTCCAAGAGACCCAGTACTTC; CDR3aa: CASSEETVQETQYF
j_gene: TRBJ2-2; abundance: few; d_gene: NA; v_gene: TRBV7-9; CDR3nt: TGTGCCAGCAGCGTGGGCCGGACAGTGAACACCGGGGAGCTGTTTTTT; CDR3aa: CASSVGRTVNTGELFF
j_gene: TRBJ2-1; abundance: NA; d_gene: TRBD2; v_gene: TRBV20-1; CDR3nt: TGCAGTGCTACCGGACTAGGAGTGGGTGAGCAGTTCTTC; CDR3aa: CSATGLGVGEQFF